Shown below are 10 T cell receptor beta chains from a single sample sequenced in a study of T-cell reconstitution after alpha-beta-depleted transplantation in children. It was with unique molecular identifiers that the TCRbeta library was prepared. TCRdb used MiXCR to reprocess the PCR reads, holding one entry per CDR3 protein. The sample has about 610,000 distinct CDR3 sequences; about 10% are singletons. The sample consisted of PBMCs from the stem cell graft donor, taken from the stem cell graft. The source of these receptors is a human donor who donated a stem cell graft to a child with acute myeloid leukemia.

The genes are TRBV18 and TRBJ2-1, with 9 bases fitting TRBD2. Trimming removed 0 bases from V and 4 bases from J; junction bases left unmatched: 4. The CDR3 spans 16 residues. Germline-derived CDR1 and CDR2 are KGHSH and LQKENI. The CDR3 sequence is CASSPPILAGYNEQFF. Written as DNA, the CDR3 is TGTGCCAGCTCACCACCAATCCTAGCGGGGTACAATGAGCAGTTCTTC.

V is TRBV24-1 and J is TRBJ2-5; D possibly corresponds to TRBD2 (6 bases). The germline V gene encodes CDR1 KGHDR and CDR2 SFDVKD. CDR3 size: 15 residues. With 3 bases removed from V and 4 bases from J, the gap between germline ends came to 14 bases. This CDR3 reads CATSDATGAGETQYF. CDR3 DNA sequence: TGTGCCACCAGTGATGCCACGGGAGCCGGAGAGACCCAGTACTTC.

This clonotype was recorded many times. DNA of the CDR3: TGTGCCATCAGTGAGGGACAGGGCTGGGAGCAGTTCTTC. This encodes CAISEGQGWEQFF. The V call is TRBV10-3, the J call TRBJ2-1; 8 nucleotides line up with TRBD1. Unmatched junction bases numbered 4, after V lost 2 bases and J lost 10 bases. CDR1 is ENHRY, CDR2 SYGVKD, per germline. The CDR3 runs to 13 residues.

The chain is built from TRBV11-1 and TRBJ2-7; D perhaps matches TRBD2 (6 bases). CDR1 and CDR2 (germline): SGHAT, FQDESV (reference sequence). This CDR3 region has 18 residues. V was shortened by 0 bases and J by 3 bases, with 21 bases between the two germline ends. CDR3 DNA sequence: TGTGCCAGCAGCTTAGCGGCCCAAGGACGGGGAGGAAACTACGAGCAGTACTTC. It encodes CASSLAAQGRGGNYEQYF.

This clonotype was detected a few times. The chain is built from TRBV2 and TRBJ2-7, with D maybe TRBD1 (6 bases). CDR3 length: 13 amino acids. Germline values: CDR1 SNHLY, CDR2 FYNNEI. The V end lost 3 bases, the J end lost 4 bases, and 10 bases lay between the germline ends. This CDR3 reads CASSEIGTYEQYF. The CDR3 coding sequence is TGTGCCAGCAGTGAGATCGGGACATACGAGCAGTACTTC.

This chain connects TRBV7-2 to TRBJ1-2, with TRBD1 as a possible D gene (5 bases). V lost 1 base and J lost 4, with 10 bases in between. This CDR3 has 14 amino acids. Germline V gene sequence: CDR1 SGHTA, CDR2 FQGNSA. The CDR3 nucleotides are TGTGCCAGCAGCTTAGAGCGGGGCGTCTATGGCTACACCTTC. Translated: CASSLERGVYGYTF.

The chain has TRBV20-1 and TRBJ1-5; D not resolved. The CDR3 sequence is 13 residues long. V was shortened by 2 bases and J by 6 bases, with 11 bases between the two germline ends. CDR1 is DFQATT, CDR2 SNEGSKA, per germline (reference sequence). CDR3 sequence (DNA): TGCAGTGCTAGAAGCCTCTTCACTCAGCCCCAGCATTTT. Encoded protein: CSARSLFTQPQHF.

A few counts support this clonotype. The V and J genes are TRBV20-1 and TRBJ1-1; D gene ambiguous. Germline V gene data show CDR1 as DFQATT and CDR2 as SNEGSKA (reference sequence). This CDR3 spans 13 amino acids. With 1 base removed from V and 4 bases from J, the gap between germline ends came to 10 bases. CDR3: CSARGSRITEAFF. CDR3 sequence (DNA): TGCAGTGCTAGAGGGAGTAGAATCACTGAAGCTTTCTTT.

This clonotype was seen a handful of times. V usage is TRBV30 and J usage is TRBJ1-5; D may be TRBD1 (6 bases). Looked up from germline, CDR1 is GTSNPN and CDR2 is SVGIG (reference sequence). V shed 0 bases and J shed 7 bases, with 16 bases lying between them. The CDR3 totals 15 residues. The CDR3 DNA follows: TGTGCCTGGAGTGTATGGGGCAGGGGTCGGCAGCCCCAGCATTTT. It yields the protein CAWSVWGRGRQPQHF.

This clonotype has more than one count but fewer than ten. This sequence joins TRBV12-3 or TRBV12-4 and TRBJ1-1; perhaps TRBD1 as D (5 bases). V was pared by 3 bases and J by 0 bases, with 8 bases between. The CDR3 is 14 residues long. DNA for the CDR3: TGTGCCAGCAGTTTTGACAGTTTGAACACTGAAGCTTTCTTT. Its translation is CASSFDSLNTEAFF.